A single TCR beta chain is shown here with its context. Based on its abundance in the sample, this clone is medium-sized (0.01 to 0.1%). The antigen this receptor binds is unknown. The input lacks base qualities; no much larger clone sits a single base away. The library was built by means of the immunoSEQ multiplex PCR assay. From pancreatic genomic DNA, the TCRbeta CDR3 region and adjacent sequences were amplified and sequenced. Under the source paper's analysis protocol: Repertoire diversity was assessed as a mean normalized Shannon-Wiener index, and productive clonality and productive rearrangement counts were also measured. The nonparametric Mann-Whitney U test was used to compare repertoire metrics between the control and chronic pancreatitis groups. A shared clonotype was defined as a CDR3beta sequence with the same amino acid composition and length across subjects. In TCRdb, the immuneACCESS table is reduced to in-frame sequences with V and J assigned. These tables do not hold every clone; where another copy was compared, an unresolved V gene accounts for under half, and the others remain unexplained. That table gives V, J and clone size, and the DNA gave D and trimming. The sample yields about 14,000 clones; around 67% were counted once. Together, the top ten hold approximately 15% of the sample.

The data stem from a study of immune characteristics of hereditary and idiopathic chronic pancreatitis. Describing the broader study: The study profiled local pancreatic immune cells and TCRbeta repertoires in hereditary and idiopathic chronic pancreatitis compared with control organ donor pancreases. TCRbeta sequencing covered 5 control pancreases, roughly seven hereditary chronic pancreatitis pancreases and roughly six idiopathic chronic pancreatitis pancreases. Minimal in vitro experimental manipulation of pancreas-infiltrating T cells was the reason the gDNA-based approach was selected.

Chronic pancreatitis pancreas tissue came from patients undergoing total pancreatectomy with islet autotransplantation (TPIAT). None of the chronic pancreatitis patients included in the study had a known history of diabetes. For TCRbeta sequencing, genomic DNA was pulled straight from bulk pancreas tissue, skipping any T cell sorting. At two US centers, pancreas tissues from patients and organ donors were collected on a consecutive basis. Broader findings and caveats from the paper: Patient tissue was available only at the time of TPIAT, so disease duration differences may have influenced immune findings. Hereditary and idiopathic chronic pancreatitis differed in Vbeta-Jbeta gene family usage, including TRBV10, TRBV19, TRBV23 and TRBV5. Chronic pancreatitis caused by alcohol use was excluded from the study. Compared with controls, both chronic pancreatitis groups had significantly higher TCRbeta repertoire diversity and lower clonality. Among 10 to 15 chronic pancreatitis patients, higher numbers of productive TCR rearrangements went along with higher disease severity scores, showing a positive correlation.

CDR3 length: 12 amino acids, cysteine to phenylalanine. The sequence is cut down to CDR3 DNA, 36 bases in frame from base 1. Reading the germline V gene (reference sequence) gives CDR1 MNHEY and CDR2 SMNVEV. V has 5 bases trimmed and J has 8 bases trimmed; junction bases matching no gene number 4. The V and J segments used are TRBV27 and TRBJ1-2; 8 junctional bases match TRBD1. This TCR was sampled from a human donor with chronic pancreatitis. Source material: pancreas tissue with hereditary chronic pancreatitis. The CDR3 loop reads CASSQGARGYTF. The nucleotide sequence is given as TGTGCCAGCAGTCAGGGGGCGCGGGGCTACACCTTC.